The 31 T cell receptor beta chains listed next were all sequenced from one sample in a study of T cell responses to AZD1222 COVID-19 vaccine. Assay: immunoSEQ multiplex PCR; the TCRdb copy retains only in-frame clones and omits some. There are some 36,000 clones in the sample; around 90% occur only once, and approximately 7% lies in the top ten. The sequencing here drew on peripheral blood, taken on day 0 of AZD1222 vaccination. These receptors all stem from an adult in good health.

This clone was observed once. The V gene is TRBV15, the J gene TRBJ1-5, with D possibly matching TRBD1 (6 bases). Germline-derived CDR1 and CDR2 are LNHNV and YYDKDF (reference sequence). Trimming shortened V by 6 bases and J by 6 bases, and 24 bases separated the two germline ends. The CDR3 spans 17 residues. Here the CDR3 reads CATSFRRAGVSGQPQHF. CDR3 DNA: TGTGCCACCAGTTTTAGGCGGGCAGGGGTATCGGGTCAGCCCCAGCATTTT.

CDR3 region: CASSHRMGYTF. Here the CDR3 DNA reads TGTGCCAGCTCCCATAGGATGGGCTACACCTTC. The rearrangement links TRBV12-3 or TRBV12-4 to TRBJ1-2; D call uncertain. V lost 8 bases, J lost 8 bases, and 12 bases lay in between. The CDR3 extends over 11 amino acids.

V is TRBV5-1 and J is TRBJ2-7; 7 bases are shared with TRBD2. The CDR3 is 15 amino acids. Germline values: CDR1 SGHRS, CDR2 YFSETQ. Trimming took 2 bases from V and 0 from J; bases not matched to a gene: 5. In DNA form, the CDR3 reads TGCGCCAGCAGCTTTGCGGGGGTGGCCTCCTACGAGCAGTACTTC. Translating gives CASSFAGVASYEQYF.

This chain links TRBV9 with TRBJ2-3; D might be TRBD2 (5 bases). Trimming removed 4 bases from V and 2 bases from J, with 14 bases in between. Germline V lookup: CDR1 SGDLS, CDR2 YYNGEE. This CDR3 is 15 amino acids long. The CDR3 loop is CASSFSGQPTDTQYF. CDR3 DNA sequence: TGTGCCAGCAGCTTCAGCGGCCAGCCCACAGATACGCAGTATTTT.

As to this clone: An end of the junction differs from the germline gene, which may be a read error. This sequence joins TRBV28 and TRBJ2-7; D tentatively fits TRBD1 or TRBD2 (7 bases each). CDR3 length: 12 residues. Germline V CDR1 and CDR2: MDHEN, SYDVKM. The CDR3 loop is CAISQGGYEQYF. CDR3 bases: TGTGCCATCAGTCAGGGGGGGTATGAGCAGTACTTC.

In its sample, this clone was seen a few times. CDR3 protein: CASSYSRTSGEDATDTQYF. CDR3 DNA: TGTGCCAGCAGTTACTCTAGGACTAGCGGGGAAGATGCCACAGATACGCAGTATTTT. V is TRBV6-7 and J is TRBJ2-3; 12 nucleotides line up with TRBD2. TRBV6-7 is designated an ORF whose function remains uncertain. The V segment lost 0 bases and the J segment 2 bases; nucleotides outside the gene matches: 9. There are 19 residues in the CDR3.

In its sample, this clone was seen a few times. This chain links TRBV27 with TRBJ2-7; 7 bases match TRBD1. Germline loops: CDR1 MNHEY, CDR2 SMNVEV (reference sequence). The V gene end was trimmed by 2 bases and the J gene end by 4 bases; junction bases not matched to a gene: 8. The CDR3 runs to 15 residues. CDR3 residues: CASSLVLQGNYEQYF. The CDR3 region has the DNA TGTGCCAGCAGTTTAGTTTTACAGGGGAATTACGAGCAGTACTTC.

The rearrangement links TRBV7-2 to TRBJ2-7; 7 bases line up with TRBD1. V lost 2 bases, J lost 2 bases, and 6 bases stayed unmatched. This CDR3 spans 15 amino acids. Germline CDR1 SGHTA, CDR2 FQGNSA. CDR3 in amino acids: CASSLPGTVAYEQYF. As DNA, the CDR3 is TGTGCCAGCAGCTTACCCGGGACAGTCGCCTACGAGCAGTACTTC.

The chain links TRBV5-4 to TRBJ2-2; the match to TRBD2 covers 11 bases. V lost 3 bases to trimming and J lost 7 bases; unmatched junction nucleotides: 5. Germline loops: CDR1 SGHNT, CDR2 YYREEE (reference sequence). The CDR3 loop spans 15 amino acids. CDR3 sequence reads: CASSSTSGRIGELFF. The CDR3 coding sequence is TGTGCCAGCAGCTCCACTAGCGGGAGAATCGGGGAGCTGTTTTTT.

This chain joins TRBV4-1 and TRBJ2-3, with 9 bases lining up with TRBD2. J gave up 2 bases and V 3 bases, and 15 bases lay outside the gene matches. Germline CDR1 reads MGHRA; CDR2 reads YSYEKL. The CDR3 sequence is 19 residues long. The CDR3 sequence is CASSQPPPGTSYSTDTQYF. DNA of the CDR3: TGCGCCAGCAGCCAGCCCCCCCCCGGGACTAGCTACTCCACAGATACGCAGTATTTT.

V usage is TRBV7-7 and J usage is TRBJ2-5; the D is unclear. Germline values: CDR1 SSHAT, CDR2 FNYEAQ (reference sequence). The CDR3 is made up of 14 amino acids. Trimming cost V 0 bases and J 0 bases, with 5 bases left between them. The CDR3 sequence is CASSLARNQETQYF. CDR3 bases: TGTGCCAGCAGCTTAGCGAGGAACCAAGAGACCCAGTACTTC. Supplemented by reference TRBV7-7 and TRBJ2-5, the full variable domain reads GAGVSQSPRYKVTKRGQDVTLRCDPISSHATLYWYQQALGQGPEFLTYFNYEAQPDKSGLPSDRFSAERPEGSISTLTIQRTEQRDSAMYRCASSLARNQETQYFGPGTRLLVL.

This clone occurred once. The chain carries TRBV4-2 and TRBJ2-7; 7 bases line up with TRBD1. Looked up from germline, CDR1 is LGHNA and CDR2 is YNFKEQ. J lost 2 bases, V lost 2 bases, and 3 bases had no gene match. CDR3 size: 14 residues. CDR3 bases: TGTGCCAGCAGCCAACGGGACAGTACCTACGAGCAGTACTTC. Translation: CASSQRDSTYEQYF.

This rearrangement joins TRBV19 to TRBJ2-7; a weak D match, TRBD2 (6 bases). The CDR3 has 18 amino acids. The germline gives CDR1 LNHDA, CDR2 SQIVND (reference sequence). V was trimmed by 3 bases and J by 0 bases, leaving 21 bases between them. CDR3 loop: CASSIGIRASASSYEQYF. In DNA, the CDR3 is TGTGCCAGTAGTATTGGTATCCGCGCTAGCGCGAGCTCCTACGAGCAGTACTTC.

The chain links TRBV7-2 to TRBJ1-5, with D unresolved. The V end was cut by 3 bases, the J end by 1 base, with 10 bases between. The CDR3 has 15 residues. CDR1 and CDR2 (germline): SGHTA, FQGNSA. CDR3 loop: CASSLQVGSNQPQHF. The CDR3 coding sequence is TGTGCCAGCAGCTTGCAGGTGGGCAGCAATCAGCCCCAGCATTTT.

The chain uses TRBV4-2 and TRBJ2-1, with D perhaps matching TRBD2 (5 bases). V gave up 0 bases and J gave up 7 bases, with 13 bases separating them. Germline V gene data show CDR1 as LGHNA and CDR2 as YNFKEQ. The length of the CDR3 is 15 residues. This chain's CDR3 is CASSQELKGGNEQFF. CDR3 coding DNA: TGTGCCAGCAGCCAAGAGTTAAAGGGCGGGAATGAGCAGTTCTTC.

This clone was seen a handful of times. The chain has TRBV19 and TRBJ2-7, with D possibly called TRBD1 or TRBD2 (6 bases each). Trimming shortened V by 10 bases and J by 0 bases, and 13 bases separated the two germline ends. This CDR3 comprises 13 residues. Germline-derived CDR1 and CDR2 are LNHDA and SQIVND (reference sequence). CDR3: CATSRGPSYEQYF. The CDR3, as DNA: TGTGCCACCTCCCGGGGGCCCTCCTACGAGCAGTACTTC.

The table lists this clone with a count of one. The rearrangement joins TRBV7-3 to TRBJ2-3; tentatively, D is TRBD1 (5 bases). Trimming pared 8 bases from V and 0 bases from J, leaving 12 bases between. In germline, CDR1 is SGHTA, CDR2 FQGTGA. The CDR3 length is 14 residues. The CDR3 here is CASGADPSTDTQYF. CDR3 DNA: TGTGCCAGCGGGGCGGATCCTAGCACAGATACGCAGTATTTT.

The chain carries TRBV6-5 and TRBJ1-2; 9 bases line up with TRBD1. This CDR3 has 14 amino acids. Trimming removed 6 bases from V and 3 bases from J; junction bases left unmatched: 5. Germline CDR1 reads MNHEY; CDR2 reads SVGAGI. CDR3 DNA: TGTGCCAGCAGGAATACAGGGGGCGACTATGGCTACACCTTC. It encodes CASRNTGGDYGYTF.

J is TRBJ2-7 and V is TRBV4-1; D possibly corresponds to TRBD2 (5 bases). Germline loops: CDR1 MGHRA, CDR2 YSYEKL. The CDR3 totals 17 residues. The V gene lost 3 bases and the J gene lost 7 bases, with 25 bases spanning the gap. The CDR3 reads CASSQALTQGGRIEQYF. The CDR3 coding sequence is TGCGCCAGCAGCCAGGCACTTACCCAAGGCGGGCGTATTGAGCAGTACTTC.

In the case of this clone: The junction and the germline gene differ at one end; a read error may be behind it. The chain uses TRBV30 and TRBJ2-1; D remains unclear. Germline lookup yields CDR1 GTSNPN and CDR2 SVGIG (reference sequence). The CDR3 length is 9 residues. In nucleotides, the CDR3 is TGTGCCTGGAGCCGACATCGGGTCTTC. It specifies CAWSRHRVF.

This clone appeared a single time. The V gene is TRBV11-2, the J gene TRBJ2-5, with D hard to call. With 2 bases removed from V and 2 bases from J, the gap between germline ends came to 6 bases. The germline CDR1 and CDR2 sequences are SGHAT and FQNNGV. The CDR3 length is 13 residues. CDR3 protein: CASSLQPQETQYF. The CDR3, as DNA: TGTGCCAGCAGCTTACAGCCGCAAGAGACCCAGTACTTC.

CDR3 coding DNA: TGTGCCAGCAGCTGGGCAGGGAATGGCTACACCTTC. Protein: CASSWAGNGYTF. The J gene is TRBJ1-2, the V gene TRBV7-9; weak D call: TRBD1 (5 bases). Germline V gives CDR1 SEHNR, CDR2 FQNEAQ (reference sequence). Trimming removed 4 bases from V and 6 bases from J, with 9 bases in between. This CDR3 has 12 residues.

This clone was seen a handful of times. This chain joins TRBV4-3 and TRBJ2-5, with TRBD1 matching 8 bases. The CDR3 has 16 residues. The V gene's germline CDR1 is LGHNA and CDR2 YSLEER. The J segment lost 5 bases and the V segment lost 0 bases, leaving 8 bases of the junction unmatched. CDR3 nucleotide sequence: TGCGCCAGCAGCCAAGATCCCACAGGGGGTTTGGAGACCCAGTACTTC. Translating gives CASSQDPTGGLETQYF.

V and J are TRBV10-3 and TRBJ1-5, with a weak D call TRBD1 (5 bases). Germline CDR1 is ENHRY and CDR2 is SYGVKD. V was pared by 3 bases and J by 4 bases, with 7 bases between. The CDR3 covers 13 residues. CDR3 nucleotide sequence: TGTGCCATCAGTGACAGGACAAATCAGCCCCAGCATTTT. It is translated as CAISDRTNQPQHF.

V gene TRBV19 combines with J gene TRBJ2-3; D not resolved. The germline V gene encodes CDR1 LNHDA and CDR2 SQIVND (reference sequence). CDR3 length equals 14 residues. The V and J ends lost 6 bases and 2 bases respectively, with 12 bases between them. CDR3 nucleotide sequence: TGTGCCAGTAGGTACGGTCCCTACACAGATACGCAGTATTTT. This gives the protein CASRYGPYTDTQYF.

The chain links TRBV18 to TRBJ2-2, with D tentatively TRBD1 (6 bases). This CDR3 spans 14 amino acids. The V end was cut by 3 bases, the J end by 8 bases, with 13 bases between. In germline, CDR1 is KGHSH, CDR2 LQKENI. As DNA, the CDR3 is TGTGCCAGCTCACCCAACAGGGAGACTGGGGAGCTGTTTTTT. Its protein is CASSPNRETGELFF.

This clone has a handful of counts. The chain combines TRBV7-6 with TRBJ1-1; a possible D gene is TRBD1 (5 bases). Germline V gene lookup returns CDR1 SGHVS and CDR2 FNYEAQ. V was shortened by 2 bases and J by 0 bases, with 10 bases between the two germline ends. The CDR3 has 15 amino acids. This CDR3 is CASSLIGVMNTEAFF. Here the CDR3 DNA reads TGTGCCAGCAGCTTAATAGGGGTTATGAACACTGAAGCTTTCTTT.

In nucleotides, the CDR3 is TGCGCCAGCAGCCAAGGGACAGGGATATATAATTCACCCCTCCACTTT. It is translated as CASSQGTGIYNSPLHF. The chain joins TRBV4-1 to TRBJ1-6; 8 nucleotides line up with TRBD1. V trimming: 1 base; J trimming: 4 bases; junction bases outside the gene matches: 3. The CDR3 is 16 amino acids. In germline, CDR1 is MGHRA, CDR2 YSYEKL.

CDR3 amino acids: CASSAPILTSEATDTQYF. The CDR3 nucleotides are TGTGCCAGCAGTGCGCCCATCCTCACTAGCGAGGCAACAGATACGCAGTATTTT. The chain joins TRBV2 to TRBJ2-3; TRBD2 agrees at 7 bases. V lost 4 bases, J lost 3 bases, and 16 bases stayed unmatched. Germline CDR1 and CDR2: SNHLY and FYNNEI. CDR3 size: 18 residues.

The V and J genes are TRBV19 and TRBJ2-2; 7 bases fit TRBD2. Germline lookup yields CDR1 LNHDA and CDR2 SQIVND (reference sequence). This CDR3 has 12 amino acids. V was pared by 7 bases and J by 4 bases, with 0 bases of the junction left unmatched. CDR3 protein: CASTSGTGELFF. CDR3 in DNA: TGTGCCAGTACTAGCGGCACCGGGGAGCTGTTTTTT.

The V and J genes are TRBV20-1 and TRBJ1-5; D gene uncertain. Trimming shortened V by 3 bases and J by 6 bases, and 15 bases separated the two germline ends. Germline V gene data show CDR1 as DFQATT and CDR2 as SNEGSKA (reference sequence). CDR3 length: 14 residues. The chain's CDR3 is CSASESDVRQPQHF. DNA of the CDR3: TGCAGTGCTAGTGAATCTGATGTCCGTCAGCCCCAGCATTTT.